Described below is a single T cell receptor beta chain sequence and its context. Here immunoSEQ multiplex PCR was the method, and the copy in TCRdb shows in-frame clones only, minus some. Here the sample spans 120,000 to 150,000 clones, around 86% being singletons. These data originate in a study of blood T cell repertoires in COVID-19. Study overall: Acute and convalescent COVID-19 specimens originated in the United States, Italy and Spain. T cells, B-cell-depleted T cells, or PBMCs supplied cDNA or gDNA.

The CDR3 sequence is 16 residues long. Germline V lookup: CDR1 SGHVS, CDR2 FNYEAQ. Trimming shortened V by 5 bases and J by 3 bases, and 16 bases separated the two germline ends. The receptor's source is a man aged 45-65 years who had recovered from COVID-19. The sample taken for sequencing was peripheral blood. The chain employs TRBV7-6 and TRBJ1-4, with D hard to call. DNA for the CDR3: TGTGCCAGCAGCCCTGTTGCAGGCAGTTCTAATGAAAAACTGTTTTTT. Its protein is CASSPVAGSSNEKLFF.